These 24 T cell receptor beta chains were sequenced from one sample in a study of cytomegalovirus exposure and HLA in healthy donors. A multiplex PCR was run with 60 Vbeta primers and 13 Jbeta primers. Clones were sequenced by immunoSEQ multiplex PCR, and TCRdb holds only the in-frame ones, with some missing. The sample consists of roughly 200,000 clones, 76% of them appearing once. The source material was PBMCs. All receptors derive from a man younger than 30 in good health and CMV-seronegative.

This clone turned up a few times. The chain uses TRBV6-1 and TRBJ2-3, with 9 bases identical to TRBD2. Trimming at V came to 1 base and at J to 4 bases, leaving 9 bases not matched to a gene. Germline lookup yields CDR1 MNHNS and CDR2 SASEGT. The CDR3 extends over 17 amino acids. The CDR3 DNA follows: TGTGCCAGCAGTGAAGTTGGTGCGGGAGGGCCAGCAGATACGCAGTATTTT. This codes for CASSEVGAGGPADTQYF.

This chain joins TRBV9 and TRBJ2-1, with D tentatively TRBD2 (7 bases). The CDR3 covers 20 residues. V gave up 0 bases and J gave up 0 bases, with 22 bases separating them. The germline gives CDR1 SGDLS, CDR2 YYNGEE. CDR3 in amino acids: CASSVDGARRGGPSYNEQFF. CDR3 nucleotide sequence: TGTGCCAGCAGCGTAGATGGGGCTAGAAGGGGGGGCCCCTCCTACAATGAGCAGTTCTTC.

V and J are TRBV7-3 and TRBJ2-1, with TRBD1 matching 9 bases. Germline V gene data show CDR1 as SGHTA and CDR2 as FQGTGA. V was clipped by 5 bases and J by 6 bases; unmatched bases: 11. The CDR3 is 16 residues long. CDR3 sequence reads: CASSVTPGQGSNEQFF. The DNA of the CDR3 is TGTGCCAGCAGCGTTACTCCGGGACAGGGCTCCAATGAGCAGTTCTTC. Combining the CDR3 with reference TRBV7-3 and TRBJ2-1 gives the whole variable domain GAGVSQTPSNKVTEKGKYVELRCDPISGHTALYWYRQSLGQGPEFLIYFQGTGAADDSGLPNDRFFAVRPEGSVSTLKIQRTERGDSAVYLCASSVTPGQGSNEQFFGPGTRLTVL.

The chain combines TRBV7-9 with TRBJ1-1, with D possibly TRBD1 on 6 matching bases. The germline gives CDR1 SEHNR, CDR2 FQNEAQ (reference sequence). The V end lost 4 bases, the J end lost 5 bases, and 17 bases lay between the germline ends. CDR3 length equals 15 residues. The CDR3, as DNA: TGTGCCAGCAGCTCCGGGGGGCGTATTTGGACTGAAGCTTTCTTT. This gives the protein CASSSGGRIWTEAFF.

This chain joins TRBV18 and TRBJ2-7; possibly TRBD1 for D (6 bases). This CDR3 has 13 amino acids. Looked up from germline, CDR1 is KGHSH and CDR2 is LQKENI. Between the trimmed V and J ends, which lost 2 bases and 3 bases, there was a span of 8 bases. Here the CDR3 DNA reads TGTGCCAGCTCACCAGAACAGGGCTACGAGCAGTACTTC. Protein product: CASSPEQGYEQYF.

This rearrangement joins TRBV13 to TRBJ2-7; TRBD2 is a possible D gene (6 bases). The CDR3 totals 18 residues. Trimming took 4 bases from V and 3 from J, leaving 25 bases between them. Germline assignment: CDR1 PRHDT and CDR2 FYEKMQ (reference sequence). The CDR3 protein is CASSSPGLYSRGIYEQYF. The CDR3 nucleotides are TGTGCCAGCAGCTCCCCGGGACTCTACTCCCGCGGCATCTACGAGCAGTACTTC.

The rearrangement links TRBV28 to TRBJ2-5; possibly TRBD2 for D (5 bases). The CDR3 spans 13 residues. The ends were cut back, 7 bases at V and 3 bases at J, with 12 bases in the middle. Germline V gene sequence: CDR1 MDHEN, CDR2 SYDVKM. CDR3 nucleotide sequence: TGTGCCAGCACCCCCCCCGGGAAAGAGACCCAGTACTTC. Protein product: CASTPPGKETQYF.

This chain uses TRBV5-1 with TRBJ1-1; D remains unclear. The CDR3 consists of 12 residues. Germline V CDR1 and CDR2: SGHRS, YFSETQ. V shed 6 bases and J shed 4 bases, with 10 bases lying between them. The chain's CDR3 is CASKEDGTEAFF. Here the CDR3 DNA reads TGCGCCAGCAAGGAGGACGGCACTGAAGCTTTCTTT.

The chain carries TRBV9 and TRBJ1-2, with 9 bases fitting TRBD1. CDR3 length: 14 amino acids. Germline V gives CDR1 SGDLS, CDR2 YYNGEE. V gave up 3 bases and J gave up 7 bases; unmatched junction bases: 7. DNA of the CDR3: TGTGCCAGCAGCGGATGGGACAGGGAGAGTGGCTACACCTTC. Translated: CASSGWDRESGYTF.

The V gene is TRBV4-1, the J gene TRBJ2-7; D ambiguous. The CDR3 spans 15 residues. Germline lookup yields CDR1 MGHRA and CDR2 YSYEKL. Trimming left V 1 base short and J 1 base short, with 11 bases between. The CDR3 spells CASSQVRDTSYEQYF. The CDR3 coding sequence is TGCGCCAGCAGCCAAGTTCGAGATACTTCCTACGAGCAGTACTTC.

This chain links TRBV11-3 with TRBJ1-1; the D is unclear. The CDR3 has 13 amino acids. The germline V gene encodes CDR1 SGHNT and CDR2 YENEEA. Trimming stripped 3 bases from V and 3 bases from J, with 8 bases between. The CDR3 sequence is CASSLRLDTEAFF. CDR3 in DNA: TGTGCCAGCAGCTTGAGACTCGACACTGAAGCTTTCTTT. The complete variable domain, with remaining parts taken from reference TRBV11-3 and TRBJ1-1, reads EAGVVQSPRYKIIEKKQPVAFWCNPISGHNTLYWYLQNLGQGPELLIRYENEEAVDDSQLPKDRFSAERLKGVDSTLKIQPAELGDSAVYLCASSLRLDTEAFFGQGTRLTVV.

The rearrangement links TRBV20-1 to TRBJ1-2; no clear D. Germline CDR1 DFQATT, CDR2 SNEGSKA (reference sequence). The CDR3 covers 11 residues. With 5 bases removed from V and 8 bases from J, the gap between germline ends came to 12 bases. CDR3 loop: CSAEALRGYTF. The CDR3 nucleotides are TGCAGTGCTGAGGCTTTGAGGGGCTACACCTTC.

The CDR3 here is CASSPRGGYEQYF. The CDR3 DNA sequence: TGTGCCAGCAGCCCGAGAGGAGGGTACGAGCAGTACTTC. V is TRBV27 and J is TRBJ2-7, with D perhaps TRBD2 (6 bases). The V end was cut by 6 bases, the J end by 4 bases, with 13 bases between. CDR1 and CDR2 (germline): MNHEY, SMNVEV (reference sequence). This CDR3 comprises 13 residues.

This clone was found a few times. V usage is TRBV29-1 and J usage is TRBJ2-1; D is undetermined. V gave up 0 bases and J gave up 5 bases, with 17 bases separating them. This CDR3 spans 16 amino acids. Germline CDR1 and CDR2: SQVTM and ANQGSEA. CDR3 residues: CSVEDTPRLPDNEQFF. The CDR3 DNA follows: TGCAGCGTTGAAGATACCCCGCGGCTACCTGACAATGAGCAGTTCTTC.

This chain uses TRBV19 with TRBJ1-4, with 7 bases fitting TRBD1. The CDR3 sequence is 15 residues long. Trimming cost V 4 bases and J 3 bases; bases outside gene matches: 5. Looked up from germline, CDR1 is LNHDA and CDR2 is SQIVND (reference sequence). The CDR3 region is CASSTRGLANEKLFF. The CDR3 DNA reads TGTGCCAGTAGTACTAGGGGGCTGGCTAATGAAAAACTGTTTTTT.

The CDR3 sequence: CASSFPHEEGKGNSGNTIYF. The DNA for the CDR3 is TGTGCCAGCAGCTTCCCGCACGAGGAGGGAAAGGGGAACTCTGGAAACACCATATATTTT. This rearrangement joins TRBV21-1 to TRBJ1-3. TRBV21-1 constitutes a pseudogene. The CDR3 is 20 residues long.

The rearrangement joins TRBV7-2 to TRBJ1-2; D gene unclear. This CDR3 spans 15 amino acids. V was trimmed by 0 bases and J by 3 bases, leaving 11 bases between them. The germline gives CDR1 SGHTA, CDR2 FQGNSA. The CDR3 nucleotides are TGTGCCAGCAGCTTAGCGTCAGGCAGCCACTATGGCTACACCTTC. Protein sequence: CASSLASGSHYGYTF.

This clone was detected a few times. For the CDR3, the DNA is TGTGCCAGCCGTCGCGGACAACAGGGTAATACTGAAGCTTTCTTT. This encodes CASRRGQQGNTEAFF. The V call is TRBV6-5, the J call TRBJ1-1; D might be TRBD1 (6 bases). The germline CDR1 and CDR2 sequences are MNHEY and SVGAGI. This CDR3 region has 15 residues. V lost 8 bases to trimming and J lost 5 bases, with 21 bases between them.

The rearrangement joins TRBV5-8 to TRBJ2-3; a possible D gene is TRBD2 (6 bases). V was cut by 4 bases and J by 1 base, with 13 bases left in between. The CDR3 is 15 amino acids. Germline CDR1 SGHTS, CDR2 YDEGEE. In nucleotides, the CDR3 is TGTGCCAGCAGCCCCCGCGGGGTCGGCACAGATACGCAGTATTTT. This sequence encodes CASSPRGVGTDTQYF.

The chain joins TRBV5-1 to TRBJ1-2; D perhaps matches TRBD1 (6 bases). There are 14 residues in the CDR3. In germline, CDR1 is SGHRS, CDR2 YFSETQ. V was cut by 4 bases and J by 2 bases, with 12 bases left in between. CDR3 protein: CASSPGTPNYGYTF. The CDR3 DNA is TGCGCCAGCAGCCCCGGGACACCAAACTATGGCTACACCTTC. Together with reference TRBV5-1 and TRBJ1-2, the CDR3 gives the full variable domain: KAGVTQTPRYLIKTRGQQVTLSCSPISGHRSVSWYQQTPGQGLQFLFEYFSETQRNKGNFPGRFSGRQFSNSRSEMNVSTLELGDSALYLCASSPGTPNYGYTFGSGTRLTVV.

This rearrangement joins TRBV11-2 to TRBJ2-7, with 7 nucleotides matching TRBD2. Germline-derived CDR1 and CDR2 are SGHAT and FQNNGV. With V trimmed by 3 bases and J by 2 bases, 1 base remained unmatched. The CDR3 has 13 amino acids. The CDR3 DNA reads as TGTGCCAGCAGCTTGGGACTAACCTACGAGCAGTACTTC. This gives the protein CASSLGLTYEQYF.

The rearrangement links TRBV6-4 to TRBJ2-1; TRBD1 matches at 7 bases. V shed 6 bases and J 3 bases; nucleotides not matched to a gene: 2. The CDR3 has 13 residues. Germline V CDR1 and CDR2: MRHNA, SNTAGT. The CDR3 loop is CASSRDSYNEQFF. The CDR3 region has the DNA TGTGCCAGCAGCCGGGACAGCTACAATGAGCAGTTCTTC.

V gene TRBV6-1 combines with J gene TRBJ1-1; TRBD1 might be the D (5 bases). Germline CDR1 and CDR2: MNHNS and SASEGT. This CDR3 has 15 residues. Deletions cut 2 bases from V and 5 bases from J, with 15 bases between. The CDR3 sequence is CASSELAGRGTEAFF. CDR3 nucleotide sequence: TGTGCCAGCAGTGAACTCGCAGGGCGAGGAACTGAAGCTTTCTTT.

This clone was observed a single time. The chain has TRBV7-8 and TRBJ2-1, with 9 bases lining up with TRBD2. The trim removed 1 base at V and 5 bases at J, leaving 15 bases unmatched. The CDR3 length is 19 residues. Germline V CDR1 and CDR2: SGHVS, FQNEAQ. The chain's CDR3 is CASSLGRIGGRAWDNEQFF. The CDR3 nucleotides read TGTGCCAGCAGCTTAGGGCGGATTGGCGGGAGGGCCTGGGACAATGAGCAGTTCTTC.